The 29 T cell receptor beta chains reported below all come from one sample, sequenced in a study of cytomegalovirus exposure and HLA in healthy donors. Primers included in the PCR were 60 Vbeta and 13 Jbeta primers. Using immunoSEQ multiplex PCR, the repertoire was profiled, and TCRdb retains in-frame clones only, with some absent. The top ten clones hold roughly 8% of a sample with 110,000 or so clones, approximately 70% of them seen once. Sequencing was performed on PBMCs. The receptors come from a man aged 35 to 55 in good health and CMV-seronegative.

The chain links TRBV5-1 to TRBJ1-2, with 9 bases aligning to TRBD1. Trimming took 3 bases from V and 5 from J; bases not matched to a gene: 14. The CDR3 is made up of 17 amino acids. Germline V gene lookup returns CDR1 SGHRS and CDR2 YFSETQ. CDR3 sequence (DNA): TGCGCCAGCAGCTCAGCAGGCGGGACAGGGATCTTATATGGCTACACCTTC. Translation gives CASSSAGGTGILYGYTF.

In this sample, this clone turned up a few times. A far larger clone lies a single base away; this is likely a read error. V gene TRBV29-1 combines with J gene TRBJ2-1, with D possibly TRBD2 on 5 matching bases. Germline values: CDR1 SQVTM, CDR2 ANQGSEA. This CDR3 has 15 amino acids. Trimming removed 1 base from V and 6 bases from J, with 16 bases in between. CDR3 in DNA: TGCAGCGTTGAAGGTTGGGAGACGGCACCCAATGAGCAGTTCTTC. Translated, it gives CSVEGWETAPNEQFF.

V usage is TRBV7-3 and J usage is TRBJ2-1; TRBD2 matches at 8 bases. The CDR3 spans 17 residues. The V gene's germline CDR1 is SGHTA and CDR2 FQGTGA. V trimming: 0 bases; J trimming: 5 bases; junction bases outside the gene matches: 9. In DNA, the CDR3 is TGTGCCAGCAGCTTAACGTTGACGGGGGGGCCTAACAATGAGCAGTTCTTC. This translates into CASSLTLTGGPNNEQFF.

The rearrangement uses TRBV5-1 and TRBJ1-6; TRBD1 agrees at 9 bases. This CDR3 region has 12 residues. V lost 10 bases and J lost 10; bases outside the gene matches: 6. From germline, CDR1 is SGHRS and CDR2 YFSETQ. The CDR3 region is CARGTGNSPLHF. As DNA, the CDR3 is TGCGCCCGCGGGACAGGGAACTCACCCCTCCACTTT.

This clone was found once. The chain uses TRBV28 and TRBJ2-7, with 7 bases fitting TRBD1. This CDR3 has 16 residues. The V and J ends lost 5 bases and 0 bases, in that order; junction bases with no gene match: 10. Per germline, CDR1 MDHEN and CDR2 SYDVKM. CDR3 loop: CASSIGTVGSSYEQYF. In nucleotides, the CDR3 is TGTGCCAGCAGTATAGGGACAGTGGGAAGCTCCTACGAGCAGTACTTC.

This chain links TRBV25-1 with TRBJ2-4; D is possibly TRBD1 (5 bases). The CDR3 has 15 residues. Trimming shortened V by 1 base and J by 8 bases, and 15 bases separated the two germline ends. Germline CDR1 MGHDK, CDR2 SYGVNS. The CDR3 is CASSELGASADIQYF. CDR3 bases: TGTGCCAGCAGTGAATTAGGGGCTTCGGCGGACATTCAGTACTTC.

This sequence joins TRBV6-5 and TRBJ1-2; D is uncertain. V was shortened by 7 bases and J by 5 bases, with 11 bases between the two germline ends. Looked up from germline, CDR1 is MNHEY and CDR2 is SVGAGI. The CDR3 is 12 amino acids. This CDR3 is CASTSREYGYTF. CDR3 nucleotide sequence: TGTGCCAGCACTAGCCGGGAATATGGCTACACCTTC.

The J gene is TRBJ2-2, the V gene TRBV7-9; 11 bases align to TRBD1. Germline CDR1 reads SEHNR; CDR2 reads FQNEAQ (reference sequence). The V and J ends lost 3 bases and 4 bases, in that order; junction bases with no gene match: 7. The length of the CDR3 is 17 residues. CDR3 loop: CASSLGQGVPGTGELFF. The CDR3 region has the DNA TGTGCCAGCAGCTTGGGACAGGGGGTACCGGGCACCGGGGAGCTGTTTTTT.

This clone was seen at least ten times. The chain links TRBV27 to TRBJ2-3; 7 bases are a match to TRBD1. This CDR3 is built from 14 residues. Germline CDR1 and CDR2: MNHEY and SMNVEV (reference sequence). V lost 8 bases and J lost 4; bases outside the gene matches: 9. The CDR3 sequence: CASSGLGGPDTQYF. CDR3 nucleotide sequence: TGTGCCAGCTCCGGCTTAGGGGGCCCAGATACGCAGTATTTT.

The CDR3 sequence: CASSPETGAIYEQYF. The CDR3 region has the DNA TGTGCCAGCTCACCAGAAACAGGGGCAATCTACGAGCAGTACTTC. This sequence joins TRBV18 and TRBJ2-7, with TRBD1 identical over 7 bases. Trimming at V came to 2 bases and at J to 3 bases, leaving 7 bases not matched to a gene. The CDR3 totals 15 residues. CDR1 and CDR2 from the germline V gene are KGHSH and LQKENI.

Only a few counts were recorded for this clone. The rearrangement uses TRBV27 and TRBJ2-7, with 10 positions matching TRBD2. The junction had 12 bases not matched to a gene; V was cut back by 8 bases and J by 5 bases. CDR1 MNHEY and CDR2 SMNVEV come from the germline V gene (reference sequence). This CDR3 is built from 15 residues. As DNA, the CDR3 is TGTGCCAGCCTGTCTAGCGGGGGCTTTTGGGACGAGCAGTACTTC. It codes for CASLSSGGFWDEQYF.

The chain has TRBV27 and TRBJ2-7; weak D call: TRBD1 (6 bases). Trimming pared 6 bases from V and 3 bases from J, leaving 15 bases between. The CDR3 is 14 residues long. Looked up from germline, CDR1 is MNHEY and CDR2 is SMNVEV (reference sequence). The CDR3 DNA follows: TGTGCCAGCAGCCCCCCGGACAGAAACTACGAGCAGTACTTC. Its protein is CASSPPDRNYEQYF.

This chain joins TRBV5-5 and TRBJ1-4, with 7 bases that match TRBD1. CDR1 is SGHKS and CDR2 is YYEKEE in the germline V gene (reference sequence). Trimming cost V 1 base and J 4 bases; bases outside gene matches: 16. CDR3 length equals 19 residues. The CDR3 bases are TGTGCCAGCAGCTTGACCAGACAGGGTTTGGGTCAGGGTAATGAAAAACTGTTTTTT. It encodes CASSLTRQGLGQGNEKLFF. Full variable domain (outside the CDR3, taken from reference TRBV5-5 and TRBJ1-4): DAGVTQSPTHLIKTRGQQVTLRCSPISGHKSVSWYQQVLGQGPQFIFQYYEKEERGRGNFPDRFSARQFPNYSSELNVNALLLGDSALYLCASSLTRQGLGQGNEKLFFGSGTQLSVL.

V is TRBV27 and J is TRBJ2-5, with 7 bases aligning to TRBD2. The V gene's germline CDR1 is MNHEY and CDR2 SMNVEV (reference sequence). The CDR3 covers 15 residues. V lost 8 bases to trimming and J lost 5 bases; unmatched junction nucleotides: 14. The CDR3 region has the DNA TGTGCCAGCGGAAGGTCGCGATGGGGAGGGGAGACCCAGTACTTC. It codes for CASGRSRWGGETQYF.

This rearrangement joins TRBV27 to TRBJ2-7; D is possibly TRBD1 (6 bases). CDR3 length equals 15 residues. The germline V gene has CDR1 MNHEY and CDR2 SMNVEV (reference sequence). V was cut by 8 bases and J by 1 base, with 18 bases left in between. The CDR3 protein is CASSSHRANSYEQYF. Here the CDR3 DNA reads TGTGCCAGCTCTTCACACAGGGCGAATTCCTACGAGCAGTACTTC.

The chain uses TRBV12-5 and TRBJ1-5; a possible D gene is TRBD1 (6 bases). CDR3 length: 16 residues. V dropped 4 bases and J dropped 4 bases, with 17 bases sitting between them. Germline V gives CDR1 LGHNT, CDR2 FRNRAP. In DNA form, the CDR3 reads TGTGCTAGTGGTTACTGGGGGGGGGCTAATAATCAGCCCCAGCATTTT. Translated, it gives CASGYWGGANNQPQHF.

The chain employs TRBV5-5 and TRBJ1-1; D is unclear. The CDR3 totals 14 residues. The germline V gene has CDR1 SGHKS and CDR2 YYEKEE (reference sequence). Trimming left V 0 bases short and J 4 bases short, with 10 bases between. The CDR3 here is CASSLVGLGTEAFF. The CDR3 coding sequence is TGTGCCAGCAGCTTGGTCGGGTTGGGCACTGAAGCTTTCTTT.

This clone was recorded only once. This rearrangement joins TRBV28 to TRBJ1-2; the match to TRBD1 covers 11 bases. Unmatched junction bases numbered 3, after V lost 3 bases and J lost 6 bases. Per the germline V gene, CDR1 is MDHEN and CDR2 is SYDVKM. This CDR3 is built from 14 residues. CDR3 nucleotides: TGTGCCAGCAGTTTGGGACAGGGGGTGGATGGCTACACCTTC. Protein sequence: CASSLGQGVDGYTF.

The chain links TRBV14 to TRBJ2-7; unclear D gene. From germline, CDR1 is SGHDN and CDR2 FVKESK. Trimming shortened V by 0 bases and J by 4 bases, and 10 bases separated the two germline ends. The CDR3 contains 14 residues. CDR3 sequence: CASSQDLRDYEQYF. CDR3 sequence (DNA): TGTGCCAGCAGCCAAGATCTTAGAGATTACGAGCAGTACTTC.

This sequence joins TRBV4-3 and TRBJ1-6; 7 nucleotides agree with TRBD1. The trim removed 0 bases at V and 8 bases at J, leaving 4 bases unmatched. Germline lookup yields CDR1 LGHNA and CDR2 YSLEER. This CDR3 is 15 amino acids long. The CDR3 bases are TGCGCCAGCAGCCAAGAAAAAACAGGGGATTCACCCCTCCACTTT. Protein: CASSQEKTGDSPLHF.

This clone has only a few counts. The J gene is TRBJ2-7, the V gene TRBV6-5, with 13 bases fitting TRBD2. Germline V lookup: CDR1 MNHEY, CDR2 SVGAGI. With V trimmed by 0 bases and J by 3 bases, 2 bases remained unmatched. CDR3 size: 16 residues. The CDR3 here is CASSYSLAGGHYEQYF. The CDR3 coding sequence is TGTGCCAGCAGTTACTCACTAGCGGGGGGGCACTACGAGCAGTACTTC.

This clone was recorded once. The V call is TRBV28, the J call TRBJ1-5; the match to TRBD1 covers 7 bases. J gave up 2 bases and V 3 bases, and 7 bases lay outside the gene matches. The length of the CDR3 is 16 residues. Germline CDR1 reads MDHEN; CDR2 reads SYDVKM. The CDR3 loop reads CASSLSGGARNQPQHF. DNA of the CDR3: TGTGCCAGCAGTTTGTCAGGGGGAGCCCGCAATCAGCCCCAGCATTTT.

The chain recombines TRBV2 with TRBJ1-6; the D is unclear. The germline V gene has CDR1 SNHLY and CDR2 FYNNEI. The V end was cut by 4 bases, the J end by 4 bases, with 5 bases between. The CDR3 has 13 amino acids. This CDR3 is CASSGEYNSPLHF. CDR3 nucleotides: TGTGCCAGCAGTGGAGAGTATAATTCACCCCTCCACTTT.

The chain carries TRBV5-6 and TRBJ2-7, with TRBD1 as a possible D gene (7 bases). The germline CDR1 and CDR2 sequences are SGHDT and YYEEEE. With 4 bases removed from V and 1 base from J, the gap between germline ends came to 18 bases. This CDR3 is 16 amino acids long. The CDR3 coding sequence is TGTGCCAGCAGCGACATACCAGGGGGGAGGTCCTACGAGCAGTACTTC. It encodes CASSDIPGGRSYEQYF.

V gene TRBV5-1 combines with J gene TRBJ1-1; 9 bases agree with TRBD1. Unmatched junction bases numbered 4, after V lost 3 bases and J lost 1 base. The CDR3 is 15 amino acids. In germline, CDR1 is SGHRS, CDR2 YFSETQ. CDR3 sequence reads: CASSWGQGGNTEAFF. Written as DNA, the CDR3 is TGCGCCAGCAGCTGGGGACAGGGAGGGAACACTGAAGCTTTCTTT.

J is TRBJ1-1 and V is TRBV9, with a tentative D call TRBD1 (6 bases). The V gene's germline CDR1 is SGDLS and CDR2 YYNGEE. Trimming took off 5 bases at V and 6 bases at J, with 17 bases between the two ends. This CDR3 comprises 14 residues. The chain's CDR3 is CASSLFEGGPEAFF. The DNA of the CDR3 is TGTGCCAGCAGTCTCTTTGAGGGGGGGCCTGAAGCTTTCTTT.

The genes are TRBV19 and TRBJ1-2; 7 nucleotides match TRBD1. This CDR3 contains 14 residues. Losses at the gene ends were 6 bases for V and 8 bases for J; bases not matched to a gene: 12. In germline, CDR1 is LNHDA, CDR2 SQIVND (reference sequence). Here the CDR3 DNA reads TGTGCCAGTAGGGGGACAGTCCTTGTGGGGGGCTACACCTTC. Residues: CASRGTVLVGGYTF.

This sequence joins TRBV19 and TRBJ2-3, with D maybe TRBD2 (5 bases). The V end lost 3 bases, the J end lost 2 bases, and 6 bases lay between the germline ends. The germline V gene encodes CDR1 LNHDA and CDR2 SQIVND (reference sequence). The CDR3 runs to 13 residues. This chain's CDR3 is CASSIRDTDTQYF. The DNA of the CDR3 is TGTGCCAGTAGTATCCGGGACACAGATACGCAGTATTTT.

This clone was recorded a few times. The chain carries TRBV2 and TRBJ1-1; 9 bases match TRBD1. Trimming took 4 bases from V and 4 from J; bases not matched to a gene: 7. Germline V lookup: CDR1 SNHLY, CDR2 FYNNEI. CDR3 length: 15 amino acids. In DNA form, the CDR3 reads TGTGCCAGCAGTGTACAGGGGGCAATGGGCACTGAAGCTTTCTTT. Its protein is CASSVQGAMGTEAFF.